This T cell receptor (beta chain) stems from a study of T cell responses to AZD1222 COVID-19 vaccine. Details on this clone: The target antigen is unknown.

The study's findings and limits: Sampling that yielded the repertoires occurred only after the peak T cell response.

Using immunoSEQ multiplex PCR, the repertoire was profiled, and TCRdb retains in-frame clones only, with some absent. In the table there are approximately 130,000 clones, roughly 82% of which are singletons. Here the sequenced sample was peripheral blood, taken 28 days after the second AZD1222 dose. The receptor was derived from an adult who received the AZD1222 COVID-19 vaccine.

The CDR3 bases are TGTGCCAGCAGCCCAATAGGGGGCGGATATGGCTACACCTTC. This codes for CASSPIGGGYGYTF. The chain recombines TRBV11-2 with TRBJ1-2; 7 bases map to TRBD1. J lost 5 bases, V lost 5 bases, and 8 bases had no gene match. CDR3 length: 14 residues. Looked up from germline, CDR1 is SGHAT and CDR2 is FQNNGV.